The TCR beta chain described here comes from a study of T cell responses to AZD1222 COVID-19 vaccine. Sequenced by immunoSEQ multiplex PCR; TCRdb stores in-frame clones only, minus some. Here the sample spans over 120,000 clones, about 86% being singletons. This CDR3 has 13 amino acids. Between the trimmed V and J ends, which lost 2 bases and 7 bases, there was a span of 9 bases. Per the germline V gene, CDR1 is MNHNS and CDR2 is SASEGT. To note about this clone: Antigen specificity is unknown.

General study points: Repertoire sampling occurred only after the peak T cell response. Donors in the cohort were predominantly white British and more often female, and clonal diversity was possibly underestimated. The study found vaccine-associated CD4 TCRs spanning spike, dominant at 160-218 and 743-854. At study baseline, merely over 5 AZD1222 recipients were seropositive.

The sequences come from peripheral blood, collected 28 days after the second AZD1222 dose. The chain links TRBV6-1 to TRBJ1-5; D gene unclear. This receptor was obtained from an adult who received the AZD1222 COVID-19 vaccine. The CDR3 protein is CASSEYSYQPQHF. Here the CDR3 DNA reads TGTGCCAGCAGTGAATACTCGTACCAGCCCCAGCATTTT.